The 2 T cell receptor beta chains below come from one sample, sequenced in a study of cytomegalovirus exposure and HLA in healthy donors (dated by TCRdb to about 2017). The library came from the immunoSEQ multiplex PCR assay. A mixture of 60 forward primers for TCR Vbeta segments and 13 reverse primers for TCR Jbeta segments was used in the multiplex PCR. Imported from immuneACCESS, the table was reduced by TCRdb to in-frame sequences with V and J called. These copies leave out some clones; in studies compared against another copy, an unresolved V gene accounts for under half, and the cause of the remainder is not known. The sample has 150,000 to 200,000 clones on record, around four fifths of them singletons. Of the sample, about a tenth falls within the top ten clones. Sequenced material: PBMCs. All receptors derive from a man aged 18 to 29 in good health and CMV-seropositive.

There are a few counts of this clone. The CDR3 protein is CASSPPAGLPSEQFF. CDR3 in DNA: TGTGCCAGCAGCCCCCCAGCGGGACTCCCTAGTGAGCAGTTCTTC. The chain is built from TRBV5-8 and TRBJ2-1; 7 nucleotides line up with TRBD2. The CDR3 contains 15 residues. Germline assignment: CDR1 SGHTS and CDR2 YDEGEE. Trimming took 4 bases from V and 9 from J; bases not matched to a gene: 13.

V usage is TRBV7-8 and J usage is TRBJ2-7; 11 bases line up with TRBD2. CDR1 is SGHVS and CDR2 is FQNEAQ in the germline V gene. V shed 5 bases, J shed 3 bases, and the junction held 3 bases outside the gene matches. There are 14 residues in the CDR3. DNA of the CDR3: TGTGCCAGCAGCCCGACTAGCGGGAACTACGAGCAGTACTTC. Residues: CASSPTSGNYEQYF.